This T cell receptor (beta chain) was captured in a study of blood T cell repertoires in COVID-19. Study details: Symptom resolution, clearance, or two negative PCRs marked donors in Cohort 3 as recovered.

The repertoire was sequenced with immunoSEQ multiplex PCR; TCRdb's copy has only in-frame clones and lacks some. Among 200,000 to 250,000 clones listed, about 90% were seen once. Enrollees, about 18 to 89 years old, lived in fewer than 25 US areas. The V and J ends lost 7 bases and 1 base, in that order; junction bases with no gene match: 11. CDR1 and CDR2 (germline): SQVTM, ANQGSEA. The CDR3 sequence is 15 residues long. The chain joins TRBV29-1 to TRBJ2-3, with 7 bases fitting TRBD2. This clonotype was obtained from a woman aged 45 to 65 in a cohort exposed to, infected with or recovered from COVID-19 (not recorded which). The source material was PBMCs or T cells enriched from blood (not recorded which). The CDR3 region is CSARFGSGGTDTQYF. CDR3 sequence (DNA): TGCAGCGCTCGCTTTGGGAGCGGGGGCACAGATACGCAGTATTTT.